This is a list of T cell receptor beta chains from one sample in a study of PD-1 blockade in classical Hodgkin lymphoma. Sequencing used immunoSEQ multiplex PCR; TCRdb keeps in-frame clones, though not all of them. This sample has about 32,000 clones, with roughly four fifths found just once. This sample comprised peripheral blood mononuclear cells (PBMCs), obtained before the fourth cycle of nivolumab. The receptors shown here come from a human donor with classical Hodgkin lymphoma. Each CDR3 is given with its conserved first and last residue.

v_gene,j_gene,len,CDR3aa
TRBV29-1,TRBJ1-4,15,CSVKDRGWANEKLFF
TRBV25-1,TRBJ2-1,14,CASSESVLYNEQFF
TRBV10-3,TRBJ1-2,11,CAIRRGLGYTF
TRBV7-6,NA,15,CASRQTGTGSYEQYF
TRBV19,TRBJ1-2,16,CASSRRGQEGSRGYTF
TRBV18,TRBJ2-4,19,CASSPEVVAGGLAKNIQYF
TRBV7-8,TRBJ2-6,18,CASSLSRQGASGANVLTF
TRBV14,TRBJ1-1,13,CASSPSMNTEAFF
TRBV6-6,TRBJ1-1,16,CASSYWGPGGGTEAFF
TRBV30,TRBJ2-7,14,CAWSPTGFSYEQYF
TRBV15,TRBJ2-7,14,CATSREGQAYEQYF
TRBV7-2,TRBJ2-4,14,CASSMGLGENIQYF